This T cell receptor beta chain comes out of a study of shared clonotypes between healthy human individuals. Trimming took 0 bases from V and 1 from J, leaving 16 bases between them. In germline, CDR1 is SGDLS, CDR2 YYNGEE. The CDR3 contains 18 residues. Measured with immunoSEQ multiplex PCR; TCRdb has only the in-frame clones, and not every one. The repertoire holds roughly 700,000 clones, around 67% seen once, with less than 2% in the top ten. Sequenced input: memory CD4+ T cells sorted from blood. The sample's subset: CD45RA-negative fraction. The receptor was derived from a woman aged 25 to 39 in good health. The chain couples TRBV9 to TRBJ2-2, with TRBD2 as a possible D gene (5 bases). The CDR3 DNA follows: TGTGCCAGCAGCGTAGTGGTCTTTGGTGCGGGGAACACCGGGGAGCTGTTTTTT. Protein product: CASSVVVFGAGNTGELFF. Full variable domain (missing parts from reference TRBV9 and TRBJ2-2): DSGVTQTPKHLITATGQRVTLRCSPRSGDLSVYWYQQSLDQGLQFLIQYYNGEERAKGNILERFSAQQFPDLHSELNLSSLELGDSALYFCASSVVVFGAGNTGELFFGEGSRLTVL.